This TCR beta chain derives from a study of GPR56 and killer-like receptors on CD4 memory cells (dated by TCRdb to about 2019). Describing the broader study: The study proposed that the stepwise gain of KLRB1, KLRG1, GPR56 and finally KLRF1 marks human CD4+ memory T-cell differentiation and cytokine production potential. The study described its healthy blood donors as age-matched to the liver disease patients, who had a median age of around 70 years.

Prior to TCRbeta sequencing, five KLR/GPR56-defined CD4+ populations were enriched by fluorescence-activated cell sorting. To test a linear memory differentiation pathway, TCRbeta repertoires were sequenced from five CD4+ T-cell subsets defined by expression of KLRB1, KLRG1, GPR56 and KLRF1. TCR-sequenced cells came from peripheral blood of healthy control individuals, reported as five donors in the TCRbeta analysis figure. The researchers collected heparinized peripheral blood and processed every sample within one hour of retrieval. Blood was diluted 1:2 in PBS, and peripheral blood mononuclear cells were then isolated from the diluted blood at room temperature by Biocoll density gradient centrifugation. CD4+ T cells were enriched from freshly isolated PBMCs by magnetic sorting with anti-CD4 MicroBeads before flow sorting. A BD FACSAria II was used to sort CD4+ T cells enriched from PBMCs of healthy donors according to marker expression. For surface staining, the researchers used Miltenyi Biotec antibodies: anti-KLRB1 clone 191B8, anti-KLRF1 clone 4A4.D10 and anti-KLRG1 clone REA261.

TCRdb names Illumina HiSeq 2500 as the instrument used. For construction of sequencing libraries, the recombined TCRbeta locus was amplified according to a previously published PCR protocol. As for how the authors treated the data: Any read whose average quality score fell below 30 was discarded, and IMSEQ was used to process the reads that remained. Vbeta gene, Jbeta gene and CDR3 amino acid sequence were used to define clonotypes. The Morisita-Horn index, computed on the top 100 expanded clones, was used to measure repertoire overlap between populations. Clonal diversity was assessed with Rényi diversity profiles calculated on the top 100 expanded clones. The reads were reprocessed in TCRdb, with one entry per CDR3 protein sequence and no accompanying DNA. What appears here as the V and J calls and clone size reflects TCRdb's work, not the paper's. The sample table holds over 2,000 distinct CDR3 sequences. 5.2% of the sample is taken by the ten largest.

Frequency alone marks this clonotype as medium-sized (0.01 to 0.1%); no count is stored. Its antigen specificity is not known. Here is what the overall study found, with its caveats: Overlap of TCR repertoires was especially pronounced between late populations 4 and 5, and partly extended to population 3. Low clonal frequency was observed in the marker-negative population, and a progressive increase in clonal frequency, with a corresponding decrease in TCRbeta diversity, was observed along the proposed pathway. The clones that dominated late populations 4 and 5 were also present in early populations 1 and 2, and the authors interpreted this finding as evidence for linear differentiation. Diversity and similarity analyses were restricted to the 100 most expanded clones per population rather than full repertoires.

From the cysteine through the phenylalanine, the CDR3 covers 13 amino acids. This entry has no DNA. CDR1 and CDR2 (KGHDR, SFDVKD) derive from the germline V gene. The sequence derives from a human donor in good health. This chain is built from TRBV24-1 and TRBJ2-7. Material for sequencing was memory CD4+ T cells from blood. The CDR3 protein is CATSDGLHYEQYF.